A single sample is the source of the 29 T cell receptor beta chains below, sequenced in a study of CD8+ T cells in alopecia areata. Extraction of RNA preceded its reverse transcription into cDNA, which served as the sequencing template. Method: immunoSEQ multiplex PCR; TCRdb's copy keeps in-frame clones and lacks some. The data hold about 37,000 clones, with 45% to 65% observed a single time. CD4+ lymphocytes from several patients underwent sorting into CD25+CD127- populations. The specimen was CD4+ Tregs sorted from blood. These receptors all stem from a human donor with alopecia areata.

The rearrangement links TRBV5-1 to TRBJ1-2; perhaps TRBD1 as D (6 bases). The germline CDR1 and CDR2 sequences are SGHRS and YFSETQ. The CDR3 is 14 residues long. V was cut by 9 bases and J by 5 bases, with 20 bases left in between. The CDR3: CATAYREGGYGYTF. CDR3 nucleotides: TGCGCCACCGCCTACAGGGAGGGTGGATATGGCTACACCTTC.

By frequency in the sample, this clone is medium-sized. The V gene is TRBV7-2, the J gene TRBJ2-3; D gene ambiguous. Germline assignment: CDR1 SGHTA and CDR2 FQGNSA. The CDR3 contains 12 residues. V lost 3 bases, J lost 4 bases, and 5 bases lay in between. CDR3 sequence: CASSFRSDTQYF. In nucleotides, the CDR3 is TGTGCCAGCAGCTTTCGGTCAGATACGCAGTATTTT. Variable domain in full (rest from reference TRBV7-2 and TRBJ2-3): GAGVSQSPSNKVTEKGKDVELRCDPISGHTALYWYRQSLGQGLEFLIYFQGNSAPDKSGLPSDRFSAERTGGSVSTLTIQRTQQEDSAVYLCASSFRSDTQYFGPGTRLTVL.

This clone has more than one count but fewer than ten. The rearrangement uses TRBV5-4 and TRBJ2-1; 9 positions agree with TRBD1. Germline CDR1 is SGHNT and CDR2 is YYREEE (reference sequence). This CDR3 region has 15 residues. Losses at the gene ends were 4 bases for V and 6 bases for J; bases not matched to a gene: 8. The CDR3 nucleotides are TGTGCCAGCAGCCGGACAGGGGCTCCTCGCAATGAGCAGTTCTTC. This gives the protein CASSRTGAPRNEQFF.

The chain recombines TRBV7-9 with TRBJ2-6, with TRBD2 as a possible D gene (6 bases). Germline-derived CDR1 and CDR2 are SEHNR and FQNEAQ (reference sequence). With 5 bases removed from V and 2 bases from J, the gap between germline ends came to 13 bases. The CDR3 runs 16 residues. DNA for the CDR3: TGTGCCAGCAGCGTAGGAGGGACGGCTGGGGCCAACGTCCTGACTTTC. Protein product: CASSVGGTAGANVLTF.

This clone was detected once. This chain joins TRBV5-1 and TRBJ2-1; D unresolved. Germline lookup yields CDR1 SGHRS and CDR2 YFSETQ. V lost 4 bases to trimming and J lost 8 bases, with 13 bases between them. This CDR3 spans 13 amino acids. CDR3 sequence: CASSPGPRDEQFF. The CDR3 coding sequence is TGCGCCAGCAGCCCCGGACCCCGTGATGAGCAGTTCTTC.

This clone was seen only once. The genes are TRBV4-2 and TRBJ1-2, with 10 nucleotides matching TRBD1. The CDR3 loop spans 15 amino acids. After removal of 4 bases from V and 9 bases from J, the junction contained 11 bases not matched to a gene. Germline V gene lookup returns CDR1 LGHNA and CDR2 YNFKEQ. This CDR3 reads CASSRSDRGSESYTF. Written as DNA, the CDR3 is TGTGCCAGCAGCCGCTCGGACAGGGGGTCTGAGAGCTACACCTTC.

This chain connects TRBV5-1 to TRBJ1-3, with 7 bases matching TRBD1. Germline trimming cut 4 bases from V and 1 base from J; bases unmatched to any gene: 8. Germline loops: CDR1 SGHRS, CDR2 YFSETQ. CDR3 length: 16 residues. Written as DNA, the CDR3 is TGCGCCAGCAGCCGGGCGGGACAGCATTCTGGAAACACCATATATTTT. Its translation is CASSRAGQHSGNTIYF.

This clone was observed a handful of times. The CDR3 nucleotides read TGTGCCAGCAGCCCCGCTAGCGGGAGAGGGTACGAGCAGTACTTC. Translation: CASSPASGRGYEQYF. The V and J genes are TRBV7-2 and TRBJ2-7; 10 bases agree with TRBD2. The V segment lost 5 bases and the J segment 4 bases; nucleotides outside the gene matches: 8. Germline CDR1 is SGHTA and CDR2 is FQGNSA. This CDR3 region has 15 residues.

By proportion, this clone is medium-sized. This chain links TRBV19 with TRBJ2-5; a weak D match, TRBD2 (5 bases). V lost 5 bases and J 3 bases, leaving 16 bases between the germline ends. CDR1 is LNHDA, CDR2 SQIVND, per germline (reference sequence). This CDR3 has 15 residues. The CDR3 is CASSRLSPGEETQYF. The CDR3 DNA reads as TGTGCCAGTAGTCGACTATCCCCCGGGGAAGAGACCCAGTACTTC.

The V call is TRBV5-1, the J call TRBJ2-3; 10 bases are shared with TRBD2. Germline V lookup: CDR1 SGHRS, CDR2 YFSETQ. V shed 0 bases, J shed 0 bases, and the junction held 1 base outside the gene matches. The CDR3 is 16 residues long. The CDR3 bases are TGCGCCAGCAGCTTGGGACTAGCGGGCAGCACAGATACGCAGTATTTT. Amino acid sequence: CASSLGLAGSTDTQYF.

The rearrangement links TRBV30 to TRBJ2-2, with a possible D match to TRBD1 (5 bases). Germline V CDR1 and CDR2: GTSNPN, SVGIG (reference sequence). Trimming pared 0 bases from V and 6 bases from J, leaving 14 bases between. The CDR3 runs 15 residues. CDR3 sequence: CAWSVWTPSAGELFF. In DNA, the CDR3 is TGTGCCTGGAGTGTCTGGACACCTTCGGCCGGGGAGCTGTTTTTT.

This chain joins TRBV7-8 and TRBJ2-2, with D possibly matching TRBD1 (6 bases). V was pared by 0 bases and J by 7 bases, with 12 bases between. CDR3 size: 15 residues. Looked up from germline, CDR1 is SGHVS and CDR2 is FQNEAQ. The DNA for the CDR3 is TGTGCCAGCAGCTTAGCGCTTAGGGGACACGGGGAGCTGTTTTTT. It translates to CASSLALRGHGELFF.

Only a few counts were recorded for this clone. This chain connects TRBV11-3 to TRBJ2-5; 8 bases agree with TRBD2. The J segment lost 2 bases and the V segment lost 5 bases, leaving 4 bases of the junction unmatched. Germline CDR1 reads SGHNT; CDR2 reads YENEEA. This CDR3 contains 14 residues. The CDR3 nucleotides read TGTGCCAGCAGCCGGGAGCGGGGGCAAGAGACCCAGTACTTC. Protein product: CASSRERGQETQYF.

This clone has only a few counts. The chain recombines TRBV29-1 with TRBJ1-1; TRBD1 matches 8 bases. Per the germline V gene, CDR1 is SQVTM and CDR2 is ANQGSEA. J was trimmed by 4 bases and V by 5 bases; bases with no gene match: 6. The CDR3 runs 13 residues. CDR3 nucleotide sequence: TGCAGCGTTACGGACAGGGTCCCCACTGAAGCTTTCTTT. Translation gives CSVTDRVPTEAFF.

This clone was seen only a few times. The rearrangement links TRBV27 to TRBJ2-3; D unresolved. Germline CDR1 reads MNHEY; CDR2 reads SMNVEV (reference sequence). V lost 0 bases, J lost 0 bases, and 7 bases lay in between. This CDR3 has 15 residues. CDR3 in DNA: TGTGCCAGCAGTTTATCTCAGTTAAGCACAGATACGCAGTATTTT. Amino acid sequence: CASSLSQLSTDTQYF.

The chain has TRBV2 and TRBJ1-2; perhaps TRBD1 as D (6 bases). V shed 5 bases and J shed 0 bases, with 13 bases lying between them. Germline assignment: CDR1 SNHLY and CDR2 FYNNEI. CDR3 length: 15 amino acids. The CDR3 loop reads CASSRQTGANYGYTF. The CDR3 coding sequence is TGTGCCAGCAGTCGACAGACAGGAGCTAACTATGGCTACACCTTC. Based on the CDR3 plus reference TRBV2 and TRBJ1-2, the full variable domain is EPEVTQTPSHQVTQMGQEVILRCVPISNHLYFYWYRQILGQKVEFLVSFYNNEISEKSEIFDDQFSVERPDGSNFTLKIRSTKLEDSAMYFCASSRQTGANYGYTFGSGTRLTVV.

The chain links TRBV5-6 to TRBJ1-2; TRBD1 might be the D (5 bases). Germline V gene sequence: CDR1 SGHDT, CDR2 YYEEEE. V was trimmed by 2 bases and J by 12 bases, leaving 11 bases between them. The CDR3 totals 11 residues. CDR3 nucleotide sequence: TGTGCCAGCAGCTTCGACAGCACGCACACCTTC. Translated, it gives CASSFDSTHTF. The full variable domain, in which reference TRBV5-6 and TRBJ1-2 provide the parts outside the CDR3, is DAGVTQSPTHLIKTRGQQVTLRCSPKSGHDTVSWYQQALGQGPQFIFQYYEEEERQRGNFPDRFSGHQFPNYSSELNVNALLLGDSALYLCASSFDSTHTFGSGTRLTVV.

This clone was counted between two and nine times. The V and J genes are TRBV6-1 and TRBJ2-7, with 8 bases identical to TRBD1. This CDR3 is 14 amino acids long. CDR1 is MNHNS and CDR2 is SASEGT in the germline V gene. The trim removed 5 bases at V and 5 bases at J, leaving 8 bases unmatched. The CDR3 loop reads CASSTRTGLNEQYF. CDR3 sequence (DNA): TGTGCCAGCAGTACCCGGACAGGGCTGAACGAGCAGTACTTC.

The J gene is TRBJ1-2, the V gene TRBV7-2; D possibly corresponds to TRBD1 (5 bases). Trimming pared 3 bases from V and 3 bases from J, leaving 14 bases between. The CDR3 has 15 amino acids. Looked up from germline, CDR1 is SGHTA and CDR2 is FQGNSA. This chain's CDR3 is CASSLGQGGHYGYTF. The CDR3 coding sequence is TGTGCCAGCAGCTTGGGGCAGGGTGGTCACTATGGCTACACCTTC.

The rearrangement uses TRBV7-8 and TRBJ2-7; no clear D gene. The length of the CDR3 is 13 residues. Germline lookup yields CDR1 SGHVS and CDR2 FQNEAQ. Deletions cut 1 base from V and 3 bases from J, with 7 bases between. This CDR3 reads CASSLEELYEQYF. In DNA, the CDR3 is TGTGCCAGCAGCTTAGAAGAACTCTACGAGCAGTACTTC.

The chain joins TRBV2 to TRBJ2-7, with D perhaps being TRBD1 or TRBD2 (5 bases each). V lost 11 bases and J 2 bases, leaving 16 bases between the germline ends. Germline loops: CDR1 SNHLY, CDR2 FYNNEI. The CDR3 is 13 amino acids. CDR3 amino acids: CAYIAGAAYEQYF. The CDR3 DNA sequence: TGTGCCTACATTGCCGGGGCAGCCTACGAGCAGTACTTC.

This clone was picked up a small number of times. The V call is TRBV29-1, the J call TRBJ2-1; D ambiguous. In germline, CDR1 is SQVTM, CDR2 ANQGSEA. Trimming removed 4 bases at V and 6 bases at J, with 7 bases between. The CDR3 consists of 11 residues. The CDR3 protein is CSVGLINEQFF. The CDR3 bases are TGCAGCGTTGGACTGATCAATGAGCAGTTCTTC.

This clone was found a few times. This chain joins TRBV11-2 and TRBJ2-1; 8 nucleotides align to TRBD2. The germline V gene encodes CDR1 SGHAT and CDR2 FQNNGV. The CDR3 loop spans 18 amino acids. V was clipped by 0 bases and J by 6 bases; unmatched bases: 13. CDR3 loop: CASSLDHVSSGDVNEQFF. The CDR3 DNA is TGTGCCAGCAGCTTAGATCACGTGAGTAGCGGGGACGTCAATGAGCAGTTCTTC.

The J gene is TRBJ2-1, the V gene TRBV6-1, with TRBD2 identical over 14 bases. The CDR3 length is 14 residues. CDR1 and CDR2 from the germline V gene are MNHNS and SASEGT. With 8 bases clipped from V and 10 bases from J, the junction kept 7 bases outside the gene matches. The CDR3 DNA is TGTGCCAGCCCGGGACTAGCGGGAGCCCGGGAGCAGTTCTTC. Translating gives CASPGLAGAREQFF.

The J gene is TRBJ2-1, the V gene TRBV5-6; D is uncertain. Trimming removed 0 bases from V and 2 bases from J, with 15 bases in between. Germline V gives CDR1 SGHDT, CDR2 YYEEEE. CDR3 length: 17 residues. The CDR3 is CASSLAGLARPYNEQFF. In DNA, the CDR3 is TGTGCCAGCAGCTTGGCGGGCCTCGCCCGACCCTACAATGAGCAGTTCTTC.

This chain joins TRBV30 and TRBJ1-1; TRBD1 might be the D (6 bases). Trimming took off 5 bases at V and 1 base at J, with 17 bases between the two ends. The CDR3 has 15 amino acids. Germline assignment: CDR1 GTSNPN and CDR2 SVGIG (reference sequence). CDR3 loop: CAWADQGQGNTEAFF. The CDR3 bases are TGTGCCTGGGCGGACCAGGGGCAGGGGAACACTGAAGCTTTCTTT. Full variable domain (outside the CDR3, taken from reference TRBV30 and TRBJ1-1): SQTIHQWPATLVQPVGSPLSLECTVEGTSNPNLYWYRQAAGRGLQLLFYSVGIGQISSEVPQNLSASRPQDRQFILSSKKLLLSDSGFYLCAWADQGQGNTEAFFGQGTRLTVV.

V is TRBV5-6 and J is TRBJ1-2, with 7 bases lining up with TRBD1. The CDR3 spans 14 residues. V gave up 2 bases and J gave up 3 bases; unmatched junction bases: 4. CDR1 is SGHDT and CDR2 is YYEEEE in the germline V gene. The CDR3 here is CASSLQGGDYGYTF. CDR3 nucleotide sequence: TGTGCCAGCAGCTTACAAGGGGGCGACTATGGCTACACCTTC.

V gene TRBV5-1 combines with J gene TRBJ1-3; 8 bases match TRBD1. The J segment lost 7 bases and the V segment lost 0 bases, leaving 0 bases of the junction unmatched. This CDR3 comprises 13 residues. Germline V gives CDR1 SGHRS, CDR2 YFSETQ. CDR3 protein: CASSLGQGNTIYF. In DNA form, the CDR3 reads TGCGCCAGCAGCTTGGGACAGGGGAACACCATATATTTT.

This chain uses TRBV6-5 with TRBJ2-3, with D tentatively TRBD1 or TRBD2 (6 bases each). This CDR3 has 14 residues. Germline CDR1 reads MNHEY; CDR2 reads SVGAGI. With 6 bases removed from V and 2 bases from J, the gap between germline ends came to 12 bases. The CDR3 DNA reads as TGTGCCAGCAGGGGGGGACAAAACACAGATACGCAGTATTTT. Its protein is CASRGGQNTDTQYF.